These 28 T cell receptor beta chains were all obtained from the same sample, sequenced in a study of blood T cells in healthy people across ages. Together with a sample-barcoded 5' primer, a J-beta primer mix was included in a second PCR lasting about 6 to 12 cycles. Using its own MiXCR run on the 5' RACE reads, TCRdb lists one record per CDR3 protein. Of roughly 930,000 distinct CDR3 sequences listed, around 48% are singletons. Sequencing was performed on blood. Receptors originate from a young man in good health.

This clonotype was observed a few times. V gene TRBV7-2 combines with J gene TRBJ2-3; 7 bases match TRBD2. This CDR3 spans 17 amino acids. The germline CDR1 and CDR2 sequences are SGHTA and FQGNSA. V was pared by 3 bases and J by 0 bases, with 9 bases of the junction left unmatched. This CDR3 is CASSLPGAGKSTDTQYF. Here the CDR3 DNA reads TGTGCCAGCAGCTTGCCGGGAGCGGGGAAGAGCACAGATACGCAGTATTTT. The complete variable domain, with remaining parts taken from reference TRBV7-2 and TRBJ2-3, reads GAGVSQSPSNKVTEKGKDVELRCDPISGHTALYWYRQSLGQGLEFLIYFQGNSAPDKSGLPSDRFSAERTGGSVSTLTIQRTQQEDSAVYLCASSLPGAGKSTDTQYFGPGTRLTVL.

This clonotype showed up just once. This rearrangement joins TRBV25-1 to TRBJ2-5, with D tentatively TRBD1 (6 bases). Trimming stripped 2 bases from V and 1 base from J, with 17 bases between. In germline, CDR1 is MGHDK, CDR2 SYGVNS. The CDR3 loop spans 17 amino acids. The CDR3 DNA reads TGTGCCAGCAGTGAACTGGGGACATTGGGGTCCCAAGAGACCCAGTACTTC. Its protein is CASSELGTLGSQETQYF.

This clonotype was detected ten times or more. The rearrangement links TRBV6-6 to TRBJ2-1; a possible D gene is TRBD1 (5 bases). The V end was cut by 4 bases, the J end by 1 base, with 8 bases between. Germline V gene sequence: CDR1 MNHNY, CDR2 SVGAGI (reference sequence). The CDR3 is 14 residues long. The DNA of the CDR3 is TGTGCCAGCAGTTCAGGGCCTTCCTACAATGAGCAGTTCTTC. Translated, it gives CASSSGPSYNEQFF.

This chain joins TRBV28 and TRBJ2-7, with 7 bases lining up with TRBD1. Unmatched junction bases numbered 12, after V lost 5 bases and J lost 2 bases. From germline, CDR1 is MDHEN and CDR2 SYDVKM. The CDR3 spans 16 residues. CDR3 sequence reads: CASSQVTGPNTYEQYF. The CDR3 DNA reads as TGTGCCAGCAGTCAAGTGACAGGGCCTAATACCTACGAGCAGTACTTC.

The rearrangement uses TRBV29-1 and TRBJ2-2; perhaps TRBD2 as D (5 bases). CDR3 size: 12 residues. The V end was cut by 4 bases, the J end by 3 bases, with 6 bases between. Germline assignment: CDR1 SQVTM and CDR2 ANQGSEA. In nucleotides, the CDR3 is TGCAGCGTTGTGAGGGACACCGGGGAGCTGTTTTTT. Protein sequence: CSVVRDTGELFF.

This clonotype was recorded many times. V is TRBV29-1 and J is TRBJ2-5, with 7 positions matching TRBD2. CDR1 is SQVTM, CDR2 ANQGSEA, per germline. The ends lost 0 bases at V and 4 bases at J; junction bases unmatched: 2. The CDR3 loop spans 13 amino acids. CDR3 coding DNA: TGCAGCGTTGAAGAACCGGGGGGAGAGACCCAGTACTTC. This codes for CSVEEPGGETQYF.

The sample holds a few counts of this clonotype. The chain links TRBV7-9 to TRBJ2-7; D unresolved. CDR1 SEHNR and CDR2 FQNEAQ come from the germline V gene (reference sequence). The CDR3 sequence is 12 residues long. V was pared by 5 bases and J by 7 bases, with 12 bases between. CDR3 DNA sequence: TGTGCCAGCAGCACCCGGGCCGGTGAGCAGTACTTC. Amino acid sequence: CASSTRAGEQYF.

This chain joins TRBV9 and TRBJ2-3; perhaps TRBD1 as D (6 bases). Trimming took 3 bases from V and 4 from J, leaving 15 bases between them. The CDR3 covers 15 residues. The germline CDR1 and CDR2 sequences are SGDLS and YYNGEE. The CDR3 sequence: CASSEGVGMSDTQYF. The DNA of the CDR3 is TGTGCCAGCAGCGAGGGGGTCGGGATGTCAGATACGCAGTATTTT. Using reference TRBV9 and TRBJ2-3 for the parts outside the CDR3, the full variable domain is DSGVTQTPKHLITATGQRVTLRCSPRSGDLSVYWYQQSLDQGLQFLIQYYNGEERAKGNILERFSAQQFPDLHSELNLSSLELGDSALYFCASSEGVGMSDTQYFGPGTRLTVL.

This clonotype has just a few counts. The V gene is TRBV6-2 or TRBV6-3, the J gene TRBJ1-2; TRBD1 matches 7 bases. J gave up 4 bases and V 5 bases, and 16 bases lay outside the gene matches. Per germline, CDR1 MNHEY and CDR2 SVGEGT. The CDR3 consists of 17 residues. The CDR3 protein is CASSESDGTAGFYGYTF. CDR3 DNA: TGTGCCAGCAGTGAGAGTGATGGGACAGCGGGCTTCTATGGCTACACCTTC.

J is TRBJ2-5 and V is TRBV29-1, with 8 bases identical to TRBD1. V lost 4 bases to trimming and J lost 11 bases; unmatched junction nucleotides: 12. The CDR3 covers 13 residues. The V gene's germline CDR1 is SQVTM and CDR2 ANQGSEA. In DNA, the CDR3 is TGCAGCGTTGCGACAGGGGCTAACTACAAGCAGTACTTC. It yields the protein CSVATGANYKQYF.

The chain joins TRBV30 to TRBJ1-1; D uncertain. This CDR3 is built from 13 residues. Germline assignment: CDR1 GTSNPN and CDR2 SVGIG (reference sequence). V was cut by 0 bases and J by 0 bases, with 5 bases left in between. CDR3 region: CAWSVKVNTEAFF. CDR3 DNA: TGTGCCTGGAGTGTAAAGGTGAACACTGAAGCTTTCTTT.

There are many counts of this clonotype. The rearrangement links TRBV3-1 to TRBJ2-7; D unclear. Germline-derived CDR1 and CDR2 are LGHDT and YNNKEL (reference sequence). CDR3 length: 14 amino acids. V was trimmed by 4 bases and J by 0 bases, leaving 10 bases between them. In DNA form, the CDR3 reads TGTGCCAGCAGCCTTGGTGGGAACTCCTACGAGCAGTACTTC. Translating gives CASSLGGNSYEQYF.

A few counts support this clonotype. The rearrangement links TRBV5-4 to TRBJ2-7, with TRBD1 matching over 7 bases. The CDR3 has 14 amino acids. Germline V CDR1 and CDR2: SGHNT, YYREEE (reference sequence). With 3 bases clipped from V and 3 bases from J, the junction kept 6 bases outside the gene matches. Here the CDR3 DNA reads TGTGCCAGCAGCTATGGGACAGAGAACTACGAGCAGTACTTC. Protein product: CASSYGTENYEQYF. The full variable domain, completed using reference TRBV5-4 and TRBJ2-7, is ETGVTQSPTHLIKTRGQQVTLRCSSQSGHNTVSWYQQALGQGPQFIFQYYREEENGRGNFPPRFSGLQFPNYSSELNVNALELDDSALYLCASSYGTENYEQYFGPGTRLTVT.

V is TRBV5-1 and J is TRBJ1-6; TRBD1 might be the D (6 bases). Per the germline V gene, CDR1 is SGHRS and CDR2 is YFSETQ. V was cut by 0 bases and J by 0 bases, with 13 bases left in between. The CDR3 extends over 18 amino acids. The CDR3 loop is CASSLVGTTSSYNSPLHF. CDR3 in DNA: TGCGCCAGCAGCTTGGTTGGGACAACGAGCTCCTATAATTCACCCCTCCACTTT.

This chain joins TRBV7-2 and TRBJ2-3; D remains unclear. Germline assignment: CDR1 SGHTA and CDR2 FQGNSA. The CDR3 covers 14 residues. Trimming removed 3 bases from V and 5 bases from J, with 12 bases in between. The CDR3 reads CASSFASWEDTQYF. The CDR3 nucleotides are TGTGCCAGCAGCTTCGCCAGTTGGGAAGATACGCAGTATTTT.

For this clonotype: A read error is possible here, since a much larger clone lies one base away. CDR3 in DNA: TGTGCCAGCAGCCGAGCCACCCTAGGAAATGAGCAGTACTTC. Translation gives CASSRATLGNEQYF. The rearrangement joins TRBV27 to TRBJ2-5; unclear D gene. The CDR3 extends over 14 amino acids. Germline V CDR1 and CDR2: MNHEY, SMNVEV (reference sequence). Trimming removed 6 bases at V and 11 bases at J, with 22 bases between.

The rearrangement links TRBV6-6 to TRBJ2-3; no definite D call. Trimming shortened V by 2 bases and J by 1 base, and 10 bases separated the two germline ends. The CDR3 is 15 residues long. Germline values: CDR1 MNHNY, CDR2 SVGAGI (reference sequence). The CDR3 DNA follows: TGTGCCAGCAGTTACATGACTGCGCGCACAGATACGCAGTATTTT. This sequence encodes CASSYMTARTDTQYF.

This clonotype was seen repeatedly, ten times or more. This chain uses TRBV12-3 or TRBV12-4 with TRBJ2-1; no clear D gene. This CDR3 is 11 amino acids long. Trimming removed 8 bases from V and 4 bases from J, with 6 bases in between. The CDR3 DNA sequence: TGTGCCAGCGTAGGGTACAATGAGCAGTTCTTC. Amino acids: CASVGYNEQFF.

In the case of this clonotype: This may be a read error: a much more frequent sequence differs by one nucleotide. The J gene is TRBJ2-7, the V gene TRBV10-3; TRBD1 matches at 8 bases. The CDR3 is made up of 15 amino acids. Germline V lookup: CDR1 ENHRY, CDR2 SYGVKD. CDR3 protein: CAISESTGVSCEQYF. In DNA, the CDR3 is TGTGCCATCAGTGAGTCGACAGGGGTATCCTGCGAGCAGTACTTC.

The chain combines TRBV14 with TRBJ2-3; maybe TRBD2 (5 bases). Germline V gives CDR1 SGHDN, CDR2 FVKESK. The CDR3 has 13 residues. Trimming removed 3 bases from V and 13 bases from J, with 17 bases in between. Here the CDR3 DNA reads TGTGCCAGCAGCCACCAAAACTTTCGGGGAGAGTATTTT. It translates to CASSHQNFRGEYF. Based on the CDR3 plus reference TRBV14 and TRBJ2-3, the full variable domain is EAGVTQFPSHSVIEKGQTVTLRCDPISGHDNLYWYRRVMGKEIKFLLHFVKESKQDESGMPNNRFLAERTGGTYSTLKVQPAELEDSGVYFCASSHQNFRGEYFGPGTRLTVL.

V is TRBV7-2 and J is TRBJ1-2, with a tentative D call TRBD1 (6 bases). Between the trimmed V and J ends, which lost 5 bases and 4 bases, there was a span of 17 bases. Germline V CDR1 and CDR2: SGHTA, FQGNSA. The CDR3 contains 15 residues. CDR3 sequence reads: CASSPEGGGGYGYTF. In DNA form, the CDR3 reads TGTGCCAGCAGCCCAGAGGGCGGGGGCGGCTATGGCTACACCTTC.

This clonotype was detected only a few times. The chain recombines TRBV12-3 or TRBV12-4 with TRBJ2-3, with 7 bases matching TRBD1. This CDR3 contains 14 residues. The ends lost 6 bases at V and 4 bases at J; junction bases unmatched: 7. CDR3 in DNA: TGTGCCAGCAGGGCCGGACAGGCCGCAGATACGCAGTATTTT. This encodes CASRAGQAADTQYF.

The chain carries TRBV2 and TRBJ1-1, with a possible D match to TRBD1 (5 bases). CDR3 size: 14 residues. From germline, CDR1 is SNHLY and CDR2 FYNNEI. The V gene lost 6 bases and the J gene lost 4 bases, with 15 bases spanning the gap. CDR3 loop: CASSSRERGTEAFF. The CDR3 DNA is TGTGCCAGCAGCTCCCGAGAGAGGGGCACTGAAGCTTTCTTT. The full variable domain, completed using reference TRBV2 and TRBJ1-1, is EPEVTQTPSHQVTQMGQEVILRCVPISNHLYFYWYRQILGQKVEFLVSFYNNEISEKSEIFDDQFSVERPDGSNFTLKIRSTKLEDSAMYFCASSSRERGTEAFFGQGTRLTVV.

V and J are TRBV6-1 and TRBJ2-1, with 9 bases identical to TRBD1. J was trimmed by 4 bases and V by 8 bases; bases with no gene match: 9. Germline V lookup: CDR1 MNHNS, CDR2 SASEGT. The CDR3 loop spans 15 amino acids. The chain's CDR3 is CASEAGTGSYNEQFF. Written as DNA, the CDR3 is TGTGCCAGCGAGGCAGGGACAGGGTCTTACAATGAGCAGTTCTTC.

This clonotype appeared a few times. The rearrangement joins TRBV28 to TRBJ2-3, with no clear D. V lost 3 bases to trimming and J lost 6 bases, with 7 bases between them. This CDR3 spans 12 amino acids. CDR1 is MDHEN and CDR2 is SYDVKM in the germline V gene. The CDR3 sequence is CASSLLVDTQYF. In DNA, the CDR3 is TGTGCCAGCAGTTTGTTGGTGGATACGCAGTATTTT.

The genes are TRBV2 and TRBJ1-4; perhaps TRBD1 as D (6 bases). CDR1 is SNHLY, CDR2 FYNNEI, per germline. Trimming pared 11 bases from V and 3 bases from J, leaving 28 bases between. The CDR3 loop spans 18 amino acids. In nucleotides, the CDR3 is TGTGCCTTCTCTCAAACCGGGCAGGGGAAATCGGCTAATGAAAAACTGTTTTTT. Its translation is CAFSQTGQGKSANEKLFF.

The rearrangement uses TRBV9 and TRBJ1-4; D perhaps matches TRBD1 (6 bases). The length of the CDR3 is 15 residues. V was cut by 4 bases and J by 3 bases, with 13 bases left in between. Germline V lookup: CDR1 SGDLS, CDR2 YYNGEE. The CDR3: CASSITGQSNEKLFF. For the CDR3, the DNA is TGTGCCAGCAGCATCACCGGACAGTCTAATGAAAAACTGTTTTTT.

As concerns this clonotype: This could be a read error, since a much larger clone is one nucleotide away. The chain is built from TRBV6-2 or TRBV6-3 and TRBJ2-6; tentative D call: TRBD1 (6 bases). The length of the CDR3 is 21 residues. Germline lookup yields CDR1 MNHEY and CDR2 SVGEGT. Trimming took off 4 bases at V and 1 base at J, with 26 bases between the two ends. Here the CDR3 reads CASSLARLTGWQGSGANVLTF. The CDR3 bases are TGTGCCAGCAGTTTGGCCCGTCTGACAGGCTGGCAAGGATCTGGGGCCAACGTCCTGACTTTC.